Presented here are 26 T cell receptor beta chains from one specimen sequenced in a study of cytomegalovirus exposure and HLA in healthy donors. PCR used 60 Vbeta primers and 13 Jbeta primers. Sequencing was performed with immunoSEQ multiplex PCR; in TCRdb, only in-frame clones are kept and a portion is missing. The table has more than 130,000 clones, 75% to 80% seen once; the top ten hold more than 4.5%. Sequences were obtained from PBMCs. These TCRs come from a woman in her forties or fifties in good health and CMV-seronegative.

This chain uses TRBV4-1 with TRBJ1-1; D may be TRBD1 (5 bases). CDR1 and CDR2 (germline): MGHRA, YSYEKL. V lost 2 bases and J lost 1, with 11 bases in between. This CDR3 contains 15 residues. CDR3 bases: TGCGCCAGCAGCCAAAGGACAAACCCGAACACTGAAGCTTTCTTT. As protein: CASSQRTNPNTEAFF.

The V call is TRBV9, the J call TRBJ2-1; D is perhaps TRBD1 (6 bases). Germline V CDR1 and CDR2: SGDLS, YYNGEE. This CDR3 is 15 amino acids long. Trimming took 3 bases from V and 4 from J, leaving 14 bases between them. The CDR3 region is CASSAQGALYNEQFF. The CDR3 coding sequence is TGTGCCAGCAGCGCACAGGGAGCTCTATACAATGAGCAGTTCTTC.

The V gene is TRBV6-1, the J gene TRBJ2-7; D call uncertain. Germline CDR1 reads MNHNS; CDR2 reads SASEGT. This CDR3 region has 14 residues. V was trimmed by 4 bases and J by 5 bases, leaving 15 bases between them. The CDR3 here is CASSGLTPRDEQYF. The DNA for the CDR3 is TGTGCCAGCAGTGGCTTGACACCCCGAGACGAGCAGTACTTC.

This chain joins TRBV7-3 and TRBJ2-3, with TRBD2 as a possible D gene (7 bases). From germline, CDR1 is SGHTA and CDR2 FQGTGA. The CDR3 is 16 residues long. V was clipped by 4 bases and J by 1 base, with 15 bases between them. DNA for the CDR3: TGTGCCAGCAGCTCGGGGGGCGGGGGCGGCACAGATACGCAGTATTTT. Its protein is CASSSGGGGGTDTQYF.

This clone was detected a few times. This sequence joins TRBV30 and TRBJ1-2; 8 bases match TRBD1. V lost 3 bases to trimming and J lost 2 bases; unmatched junction nucleotides: 5. The length of the CDR3 is 14 residues. The germline V gene encodes CDR1 GTSNPN and CDR2 SVGIG (reference sequence). The CDR3 spells CAWRGDRRNYGYTF. The CDR3 DNA is TGTGCCTGGAGGGGGGACAGGAGAAACTATGGCTACACCTTC. The variable domain in full, completed from reference TRBV30 and TRBJ1-2, reads SQTIHQWPATLVQPVGSPLSLECTVEGTSNPNLYWYRQAAGRGLQLLFYSVGIGQISSEVPQNLSASRPQDRQFILSSKKLLLSDSGFYLCAWRGDRRNYGYTFGSGTRLTVV.

This rearrangement joins TRBV28 to TRBJ2-5; D remains unclear. The CDR3 is 13 residues long. V was cut by 3 bases and J by 3 bases, with 8 bases left in between. Germline lookup yields CDR1 MDHEN and CDR2 SYDVKM. CDR3 in DNA: TGTGCCAGCAGTTTCTCAGGAAAAGAGACCCAGTACTTC. Translating it yields CASSFSGKETQYF.

This rearrangement joins TRBV4-2 to TRBJ2-6; 12 nucleotides align to TRBD2. V shed 1 base and J 0 bases; nucleotides not matched to a gene: 1. The CDR3 spans 18 residues. Germline lookup yields CDR1 LGHNA and CDR2 YNFKEQ. CDR3 DNA sequence: TGTGCCAGCAGCCAAGCTAGCGGGGGGGCCTCTGGGGCCAACGTCCTGACTTTC. It yields the protein CASSQASGGASGANVLTF.

Here the CDR3 DNA reads TGTGCCAGCAGCTTAGATGGAGGAACCGGGGAGCTGTTTTTT. Encoded protein: CASSLDGGTGELFF. The chain employs TRBV11-3 and TRBJ2-2; possible D gene TRBD2, 5 bases. The CDR3 has 14 amino acids. Between the trimmed V and J ends, which lost 0 bases and 5 bases, there was a span of 7 bases. Germline lookup yields CDR1 SGHNT and CDR2 YENEEA.

The chain recombines TRBV10-2 with TRBJ2-3, with 8 bases identical to TRBD2. Germline assignment: CDR1 WSHSY and CDR2 SAAADI. The CDR3 has 16 residues. V shed 2 bases, J shed 3 bases, and the junction held 7 bases outside the gene matches. CDR3 residues: CASSEGGAGATDTQYF. The CDR3 DNA reads as TGCGCCAGCAGTGAGGGGGGAGCGGGGGCGACAGATACGCAGTATTTT.

The gene calls are TRBV7-2 and TRBJ2-5, with 7 nucleotides matching TRBD1. The CDR3 consists of 14 residues. With V trimmed by 3 bases and J by 0 bases, 1 base remained unmatched. Germline CDR1 reads SGHTA; CDR2 reads FQGNSA. The CDR3 DNA sequence: TGTGCCAGCAGCTTGGACAGGAACCAAGAGACCCAGTACTTC. It translates to CASSLDRNQETQYF. The full variable domain, completed using reference TRBV7-2 and TRBJ2-5, is GAGVSQSPSNKVTEKGKDVELRCDPISGHTALYWYRQSLGQGLEFLIYFQGNSAPDKSGLPSDRFSAERTGGSVSTLTIQRTQQEDSAVYLCASSLDRNQETQYFGPGTRLLVL.

The chain is built from TRBV14 and TRBJ2-5, with 7 bases identical to TRBD1. The CDR3 spans 15 residues. Germline CDR1 SGHDN, CDR2 FVKESK. Trimming at V came to 4 bases and at J to 1 base, leaving 6 bases not matched to a gene. The CDR3 bases are TGTGCCAGCAGCCCGGACAGGAGACCCCAAGAGACCCAGTACTTC. Translation: CASSPDRRPQETQYF.

In its sample, this clone was seen once. This chain's CDR3 is CASIGTGRGDNEQFF. DNA of the CDR3: TGCGCCAGCATCGGGACAGGGCGAGGAGACAATGAGCAGTTCTTC. The J gene is TRBJ2-1, the V gene TRBV10-2; 9 bases line up with TRBD1. Looked up from germline, CDR1 is WSHSY and CDR2 is SAAADI. This CDR3 is built from 15 residues. V was clipped by 7 bases and J by 5 bases; unmatched bases: 9.

The CDR3 loop is CASSVDRGLTETQYF. The CDR3 DNA follows: TGTGCCAGCAGCGTCGACAGGGGCCTTACAGAGACCCAGTACTTC. The V gene is TRBV7-8, the J gene TRBJ2-5, with 8 bases fitting TRBD1. This CDR3 has 15 amino acids. From germline, CDR1 is SGHVS and CDR2 FQNEAQ. Trimming removed 5 bases from V and 4 bases from J; junction bases left unmatched: 9.

The chain has TRBV10-3 and TRBJ2-7, with D possibly being TRBD1 (6 bases). Looked up from germline, CDR1 is ENHRY and CDR2 is SYGVKD. V lost 3 bases, J lost 2 bases, and 14 bases lay in between. The CDR3 runs 15 residues. The CDR3 protein is CAISDSGTPAYEQYF. The CDR3 region has the DNA TGTGCCATCAGTGACTCCGGGACACCTGCCTACGAGCAGTACTTC.

The chain links TRBV11-2 to TRBJ1-1; D is uncertain. Germline-derived CDR1 and CDR2 are SGHAT and FQNNGV. The V end was cut by 0 bases, the J end by 5 bases, with 10 bases between. This CDR3 comprises 14 residues. CDR3 in DNA: TGTGCCAGCAGCTTAGATCGGGGAGGAACTGAAGCTTTCTTT. Residues: CASSLDRGGTEAFF.

Points on this clone: Other DNA sequences of this sample code for an identical CDR3. The rearrangement links TRBV7-2 to TRBJ1-5, with no clear D. V was pared by 4 bases and J by 6 bases, with 10 bases between. The CDR3 has 13 residues. Germline loops: CDR1 SGHTA, CDR2 FQGNSA. Written as DNA, the CDR3 is TGTGCCAGCAGCTCTACGAGTGGTCAGCCCCAGCATTTT. Residues: CASSSTSGQPQHF.

V gene TRBV10-3 combines with J gene TRBJ2-3, with 8 nucleotides matching TRBD2. Germline assignment: CDR1 ENHRY and CDR2 SYGVKD. The CDR3 has 14 residues. Germline trimming cut 5 bases from V and 2 bases from J; bases unmatched to any gene: 3. The CDR3: CAISPGLDTDTQYF. In DNA form, the CDR3 reads TGTGCCATCAGTCCGGGACTAGACACAGATACGCAGTATTTT.

This clone was seen only a few times. The V gene is TRBV5-6, the J gene TRBJ1-1, with no clear D. Germline V gives CDR1 SGHDT, CDR2 YYEEEE. The CDR3 is 16 amino acids. V gave up 0 bases and J gave up 0 bases, with 12 bases separating them. The CDR3: CASSLEVVSLNTEAFF. The CDR3 DNA sequence: TGTGCCAGCAGCTTGGAAGTAGTCTCCTTGAACACTGAAGCTTTCTTT.

The J gene is TRBJ1-1, the V gene TRBV23-1, with D possibly being TRBD1 (5 bases). TRBV23-1 is annotated as an ORF whose role is uncertain. V was clipped by 0 bases and J by 0 bases, with 17 bases between them. The CDR3 totals 18 residues. The CDR3 DNA sequence: TGCGCCAGCAGTCAATCCGGGCGGTACAGGAGCATGAACACTGAAGCTTTCTTT. Its translation is CASSQSGRYRSMNTEAFF.

The V and J genes are TRBV4-1 and TRBJ2-7, with D perhaps TRBD1 (6 bases). The germline V and J ends were trimmed by 3 bases and 11 bases, with 17 bases remaining between them. CDR3 size: 13 residues. The germline V gene encodes CDR1 MGHRA and CDR2 YSYEKL. DNA of the CDR3: TGCGCCAGCAGCCAGGCCCGGGACACTGGGAAGTACTTC. Its translation is CASSQARDTGKYF.

This clone has only a few counts. The chain recombines TRBV7-9 with TRBJ1-2, with 11 bases that match TRBD1. V dropped 2 bases and J dropped 4; count of bases not matched to a gene: 6. This CDR3 contains 16 residues. The germline CDR1 and CDR2 sequences are SEHNR and FQNEAQ (reference sequence). The CDR3 sequence: CASSLLDRGPLYGYTF. For the CDR3, the DNA is TGTGCCAGCAGCTTATTGGACAGGGGGCCCCTCTATGGCTACACCTTC.

This clone was counted a single time. This rearrangement joins TRBV29-1 to TRBJ2-3; 9 bases align to TRBD2. J was trimmed by 2 bases and V by 1 base; bases with no gene match: 4. CDR1 SQVTM and CDR2 ANQGSEA come from the germline V gene. The length of the CDR3 is 15 residues. CDR3 sequence (DNA): TGCAGCGTTGAAGGAGCGGGGGGAGACACAGATACGCAGTATTTT. Encoded protein: CSVEGAGGDTDTQYF.

This clone came up once. The chain has TRBV27 and TRBJ1-5; the D gene is possibly TRBD1 (5 bases). The V end lost 2 bases, the J end lost 2 bases, and 16 bases lay between the germline ends. This CDR3 is built from 17 residues. Germline V gene lookup returns CDR1 MNHEY and CDR2 SMNVEV (reference sequence). The CDR3 nucleotides are TGTGCCAGCAGTTTAAGGGGCCAGAGTAGTGGCAATCAGCCCCAGCATTTT. Translated: CASSLRGQSSGNQPQHF.

This clone was observed a few times. Here the CDR3 DNA reads TGTGCCAGCAGCCCCCAGCTACAGACCCAACGGACTGAAGCTTTCTTT. Translation gives CASSPQLQTQRTEAFF. The chain recombines TRBV14 with TRBJ1-1; D gene uncertain. Germline-derived CDR1 and CDR2 are SGHDN and FVKESK. Trimming cost V 4 bases and J 5 bases, with 20 bases left between them. This CDR3 spans 16 amino acids.

This rearrangement joins TRBV6-6 to TRBJ2-6, with D perhaps TRBD1 (6 bases). The CDR3 has 16 residues. The ends were cut back, 7 bases at V and 4 bases at J, with 17 bases in the middle. The V gene's germline CDR1 is MNHNY and CDR2 SVGAGI (reference sequence). This CDR3 reads CASTARGGSGANVLTF. The CDR3 nucleotides read TGTGCCAGCACCGCCAGAGGGGGTTCAGGGGCCAACGTCCTGACTTTC.

The V call is TRBV2, the J call TRBJ2-3, with 7 bases identical to TRBD2. The germline V gene has CDR1 SNHLY and CDR2 FYNNEI. V trimming: 6 bases; J trimming: 2 bases; junction bases outside the gene matches: 8. This CDR3 comprises 15 residues. The CDR3 coding sequence is TGTGCCAGCAGACAAAGCGGGGCATACACAGATACGCAGTATTTT. Translating it yields CASRQSGAYTDTQYF.